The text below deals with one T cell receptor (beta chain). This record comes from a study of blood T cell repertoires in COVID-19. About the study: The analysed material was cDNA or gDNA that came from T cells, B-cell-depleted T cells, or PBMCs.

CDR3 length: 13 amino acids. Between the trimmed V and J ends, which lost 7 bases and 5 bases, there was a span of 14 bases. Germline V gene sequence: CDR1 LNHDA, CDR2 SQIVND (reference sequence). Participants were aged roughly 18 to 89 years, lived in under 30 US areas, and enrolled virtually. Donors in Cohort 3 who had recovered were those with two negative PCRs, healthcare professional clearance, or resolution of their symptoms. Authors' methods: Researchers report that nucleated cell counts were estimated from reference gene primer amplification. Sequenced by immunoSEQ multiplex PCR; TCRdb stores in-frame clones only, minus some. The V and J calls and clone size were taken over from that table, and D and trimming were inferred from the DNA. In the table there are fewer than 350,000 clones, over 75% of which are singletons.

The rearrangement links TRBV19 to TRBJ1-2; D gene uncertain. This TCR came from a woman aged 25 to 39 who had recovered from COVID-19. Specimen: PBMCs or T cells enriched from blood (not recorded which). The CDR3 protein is CASTPWRAYGYTF. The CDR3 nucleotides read TGTGCCAGTACCCCGTGGAGGGCTTATGGCTACACCTTC.